This T cell receptor (beta chain) stems from a study of tumor-infiltrating lymphocytes in glioblastoma multiforme. In germline, CDR1 is SGHRS, CDR2 YFSETQ. CDR3 length equals 10 residues. The V end lost 4 bases, the J end lost 13 bases, and 11 bases lay between the germline ends. With respect to this clonotype: A much larger clone is a single base away; this may be a read error.

TCR beta libraries were built from RNA through three nested multiplex PCR rounds using modified ARM-PCR. TCRB cDNA was made from 0.4 to 0.65 ug total RNA. No unique molecular identifiers were described for these TCRB libraries. TCRdb re-called the multiplex PCR reads with MiXCR, one entry per CDR3 protein. Seen here are about 32,000 distinct CDR3 sequences, roughly 64% observed once, and the top ten hold approximately 35%. The sample comprised brain tumor tissue. This clonotype was obtained from a male donor with glioblastoma. The chain couples TRBV5-1 to TRBJ2-5; D is unresolved. The CDR3 region is CASSLDHRYF. CDR3 sequence (DNA): TGCGCCAGCAGCCTGGACCACCGGTACTTC.